The sequence of this T cell receptor (beta chain) was determined in a study of post-analysis software for immune sequencing data. This clonotype came up a few times. What it binds is not known. Unique molecular identifiers tagged the TCR beta cDNA libraries. TCRdb used MiXCR to reprocess the PCR reads, holding one entry per CDR3 protein. The sample contains about 820,000 distinct CDR3 sequences, around 53% of which appear only once. Germline CDR1 reads DFQATT; CDR2 reads SNEGSKA (reference sequence). The CDR3 is 18 amino acids. The J segment lost 3 bases and the V segment lost 0 bases, leaving 11 bases of the junction unmatched. Study-level results: Patients carried five TRBV segments more frequently than controls did, and TRBV5-6, TRBV5-1 and TRBV20-1 were among them.

The chain couples TRBV20-1 to TRBJ2-7, with 13 positions matching TRBD2. Sequences were obtained from blood. The origin of this receptor is a girl aged 10 to 17 with multiple sclerosis. The CDR3: CSARDPWTSGSRGYEQYF. The CDR3 DNA follows: TGCAGTGCTAGAGATCCGTGGACTAGCGGGAGTAGAGGCTACGAGCAGTACTTC.